Listed here are 25 T cell receptor beta chains from one sample, sequenced in a study of blood T cell dynamics during melanoma immunotherapy. The time point here: pre-treatment baseline. Libraries were prepared by immunoSEQ multiplex PCR; TCRdb keeps only in-frame clonotypes and omits some of them. Altogether approximately 25,000 clones are present, 87% being singletons, with the ten largest covering 4.6%. The material was blood, obtained from a patient treated with checkpoint blockade. Receptors originate from a human donor with melanoma.

The CDR3 loop reads CASSLMTDNYEQYF. The DNA for the CDR3 is TGTGCCAGCAGTTTAATGACTGATAACTACGAGCAGTACTTC. The V call is TRBV28, the J call TRBJ2-5; unclear D gene. The J call may be in error: the DNA end matches TRBJ2-7 better. Germline V gene sequence: CDR1 MDHEN, CDR2 SYDVKM. The CDR3 contains 14 residues.

Remarks on this clone: The junction does not match germline at one end; this may be a read error. The chain couples TRBV7-7 to TRBJ1-1; D unresolved. The length of the CDR3 is 13 residues. Per the germline V gene, CDR1 is SSHAT and CDR2 is FNYEAQ (reference sequence). The CDR3 sequence: CASSLRQNTEAFF. Here the CDR3 DNA reads TGTGCTAGCAGCTTAAGGCAGAACACTGAAGCTTTCTTT.

The chain joins TRBV6-5 to TRBJ2-7; D may be TRBD1 (6 bases). CDR1 and CDR2 (germline): MNHEY, SVGAGI. CDR3 length: 14 amino acids. The V and J ends lost 2 bases and 9 bases respectively, with 17 bases between them. This CDR3 is CASSYDGGRVPQYF. CDR3 nucleotides: TGTGCCAGCAGTTACGATGGGGGCAGGGTGCCGCAGTACTTC.

CDR3 sequence: CASSDSPGQGNEKLFF. The CDR3 nucleotides are TGTGCCAGCAGCGACTCGCCGGGACAGGGAAATGAAAAACTGTTTTTT. J is TRBJ1-4 and V is TRBV9; 9 nucleotides agree with TRBD1. The junction had 8 bases not matched to a gene; V was cut back by 3 bases and J by 5 bases. Germline V gives CDR1 SGDLS, CDR2 YYNGEE. The length of the CDR3 is 16 residues.

The CDR3 region has the DNA TGTGCCAGCAGTTCCCGGGGGCTGGACCCTAATTCACCCCTCCACTTT. It translates to CASSSRGLDPNSPLHF. The chain carries TRBV27 and TRBJ1-6; weak D call: TRBD1 (6 bases). V shed 4 bases and J shed 6 bases, with 16 bases lying between them. There are 16 residues in the CDR3. Per the germline V gene, CDR1 is MNHEY and CDR2 is SMNVEV (reference sequence).

The chain is built from TRBV7-2 and TRBJ1-5, with D unclear. The CDR3 is made up of 13 amino acids. CDR1 is SGHTA, CDR2 FQGNSA, per germline. The germline V and J ends were trimmed by 8 bases and 4 bases, with 12 bases remaining between them. CDR3 sequence reads: CASAISVNQPQHF. As DNA, the CDR3 is TGTGCCAGCGCTATCAGTGTAAATCAGCCCCAGCATTTT.

The chain combines TRBV5-1 with TRBJ2-7, with 7 bases aligning to TRBD2. CDR1 is SGHRS, CDR2 YFSETQ, per germline. The CDR3 contains 13 residues. V was clipped by 4 bases and J by 4 bases; unmatched bases: 5. DNA for the CDR3: TGCGCCAGCAGCACGACTAGCTTGTACGAGCAGTACTTC. Its translation is CASSTTSLYEQYF.

The V and J genes are TRBV18 and TRBJ1-4; D might be TRBD1 (5 bases). V was cut by 3 bases and J by 8 bases, with 10 bases left in between. The V gene's germline CDR1 is KGHSH and CDR2 LQKENI. The CDR3 runs 13 residues. The CDR3 region is CASSPSTVEKLFF. The CDR3 DNA reads as TGTGCCAGCTCACCGTCGACAGTGGAAAAACTGTTTTTT.

The sample holds one count of this clone. The rearrangement uses TRBV9 and TRBJ2-7, with TRBD2 matching over 11 bases. V was clipped by 0 bases and J by 1 base; unmatched bases: 12. The CDR3 covers 19 residues. The germline V gene encodes CDR1 SGDLS and CDR2 YYNGEE. Written as DNA, the CDR3 is TGTGCCAGCAGCGTAGGCCCCACCCAACTAGCGGGAGTTTCCTACGAGCAGTACTTC. This codes for CASSVGPTQLAGVSYEQYF.

The chain couples TRBV27 to TRBJ2-1; D call uncertain. Between the trimmed V and J ends, which lost 5 bases and 9 bases, there was a span of 11 bases. The CDR3 is 12 residues long. The germline CDR1 and CDR2 sequences are MNHEY and SMNVEV (reference sequence). As DNA, the CDR3 is TGTGCCAGCAGTCCCCAGGACGCTGAGCAGTTCTTC. Translation gives CASSPQDAEQFF.

The chain recombines TRBV19 with TRBJ2-1; TRBD1 agrees at 9 bases. Germline assignment: CDR1 LNHDA and CDR2 SQIVND (reference sequence). V dropped 6 bases and J dropped 6; count of bases not matched to a gene: 6. This CDR3 region has 14 residues. CDR3 DNA sequence: TGTGCCAGTAGGGACAGGGGAAAAGGCAATGAGCAGTTCTTC. This codes for CASRDRGKGNEQFF.

The chain carries TRBV2 and TRBJ1-5; no reliable D call. Trimming took off 4 bases at V and 2 bases at J, with 9 bases between the two ends. The V gene's germline CDR1 is SNHLY and CDR2 FYNNEI. There are 14 residues in the CDR3. The CDR3, as DNA: TGTGCCAGCAGTGCCTCAATGGGCAATCAGCCCCAGCATTTT. It specifies CASSASMGNQPQHF.

The sample holds a few counts of this clone. This rearrangement joins TRBV9 to TRBJ2-3, with 8 bases matching TRBD2. The CDR3 length is 18 residues. Per the germline V gene, CDR1 is SGDLS and CDR2 is YYNGEE. The junction had 9 bases not matched to a gene; V was cut back by 0 bases and J by 0 bases. CDR3 in DNA: TGTGCCAGCAGCGTAGGCCTACTAGCGGCCTATAGCACAGATACGCAGTATTTT. Translating it yields CASSVGLLAAYSTDTQYF. Supplemented by reference TRBV9 and TRBJ2-3, the full variable domain reads DSGVTQTPKHLITATGQRVTLRCSPRSGDLSVYWYQQSLDQGLQFLIQYYNGEERAKGNILERFSAQQFPDLHSELNLSSLELGDSALYFCASSVGLLAAYSTDTQYFGPGTRLTVL.

Only one count was recorded for this clone. V and J are TRBV4-2 and TRBJ1-1; no definite D call. The CDR3 is 15 residues long. The V end lost 1 base, the J end lost 4 bases, and 13 bases lay between the germline ends. CDR1 is LGHNA and CDR2 is YNFKEQ in the germline V gene. The CDR3 nucleotides are TGTGCCAGCAGCCAAGTTTCGCGGGGAGGCACTGAAGCTTTCTTT. This gives the protein CASSQVSRGGTEAFF.

J is TRBJ1-1 and V is TRBV15; D not resolved. Trimming removed 5 bases at V and 1 base at J, with 8 bases between. The germline CDR1 and CDR2 sequences are LNHNV and YYDKDF (reference sequence). The CDR3 sequence is 13 residues long. The CDR3 region is CATSPWRNTEAFF. The CDR3 DNA is TGTGCCACCAGCCCTTGGAGGAACACTGAAGCTTTCTTT.

This clone was detected a few times. The chain has TRBV28 and TRBJ2-3, with D hard to call. With 2 bases removed from V and 1 base from J, the gap between germline ends came to 4 bases. CDR3 length: 13 amino acids. Germline CDR1 and CDR2: MDHEN and SYDVKM. The CDR3 here is CASSLQGTDTQYF. The DNA of the CDR3 is TGTGCCAGCAGTTTACAAGGCACAGATACGCAGTATTTT.

This chain links TRBV28 with TRBJ2-7; D unresolved. V shed 10 bases and J shed 6 bases, with 10 bases lying between them. The CDR3 sequence is 10 residues long. The germline gives CDR1 MDHEN, CDR2 SYDVKM. CDR3 in DNA: TGTGCCACCATTCTTATCGAGCAGTACTTC. Residues: CATILIEQYF. Based on the CDR3 plus reference TRBV28 and TRBJ2-7, the full variable domain is DVKVTQSSRYLVKRTGEKVFLECVQDMDHENMFWYRQDPGLGLRLIYFSYDVKMKEKGDIPEGYSVSREKKERFSLILESASTNQTSMYLCATILIEQYFGPGTRLTVT.

The chain joins TRBV7-9 to TRBJ2-5; 9 bases align to TRBD2. Trimming took 3 bases from V and 7 from J; bases not matched to a gene: 9. Germline V gives CDR1 SEHNR, CDR2 FQNEAQ (reference sequence). The CDR3 spans 15 residues. The CDR3 region has the DNA TGTGCCAGCAGCTTGGGACTAGCTCATCCTGCGACCCAGTACTTC. As protein: CASSLGLAHPATQYF. Filled out from reference TRBV7-9 and TRBJ2-5, the complete variable domain reads DTGVSQNPRHKITKRGQNVTFRCDPISEHNRLYWYRQTLGQGPEFLTYFQNEAQLEKSRLLSDRFSAERPKGSFSTLEIQRTEQGDSAMYLCASSLGLAHPATQYFGPGTRLLVL.

This chain joins TRBV18 and TRBJ2-7; D not certain. Germline V gene lookup returns CDR1 KGHSH and CDR2 LQKENI. With 4 bases removed from V and 3 bases from J, the gap between germline ends came to 25 bases. CDR3 length equals 18 residues. Here the CDR3 DNA reads TGTGCCAGCTCACGTAGTGCTCCGACACAACAACAAAACTACGAGCAGTACTTC. Translated, it gives CASSRSAPTQQQNYEQYF.

The rearrangement uses TRBV7-8 and TRBJ2-7; D is possibly TRBD1 or TRBD2 (6 bases each). The V and J ends lost 3 bases and 3 bases respectively, with 15 bases between them. The germline V gene has CDR1 SGHVS and CDR2 FQNEAQ. The CDR3 is 15 residues long. The CDR3 bases are TGTGCCAGCAGCTTGGGGGGCGGCAGGTTCTACGAGCAGTACTTC. Amino acids: CASSLGGGRFYEQYF.

The chain carries TRBV5-6 and TRBJ1-2, with D perhaps TRBD1 (6 bases). Germline CDR1 is SGHDT and CDR2 is YYEEEE. The CDR3 runs to 14 residues. Trimming cost V 3 bases and J 7 bases, with 16 bases left between them. The CDR3 DNA follows: TGTGCCAGCAGCTCTCTCCTGTCAGGGGTTGGCTACACCTTC. Translated, it gives CASSSLLSGVGYTF.

This clone was detected once. The rearrangement joins TRBV5-4 to TRBJ2-7, with 9 nucleotides matching TRBD2. Losses at the gene ends were 4 bases for V and 2 bases for J; bases not matched to a gene: 7. The CDR3 is made up of 15 amino acids. Germline-derived CDR1 and CDR2 are SGHNT and YYREEE (reference sequence). The CDR3 nucleotides are TGTGCCAGCAGCGGGTCTAGCGGGAAGGCCTACGAGCAGTACTTC. Residues: CASSGSSGKAYEQYF.

CDR3 nucleotide sequence: TGTGCCAGCTCACGGGATGGGAGCTCTGGAAACACCATATATTTT. Its translation is CASSRDGSSGNTIYF. J is TRBJ1-3 and V is TRBV18; no definite D call. Trimming took 4 bases from V and 0 from J, leaving 10 bases between them. The germline V gene has CDR1 KGHSH and CDR2 LQKENI. The CDR3 is 15 residues long.

The rearrangement joins TRBV5-1 to TRBJ2-6; TRBD1 matches 8 bases. The V gene's germline CDR1 is SGHRS and CDR2 YFSETQ. V lost 0 bases to trimming and J lost 0 bases; unmatched junction nucleotides: 2. This CDR3 region has 17 residues. The CDR3 DNA follows: TGCGCCAGCAGCTTGGTGGGACAGGTCTCTGGGGCCAACGTCCTGACTTTC. Protein: CASSLVGQVSGANVLTF.

The sample holds one count of this clone. The chain has TRBV28 and TRBJ2-3, with D tentatively TRBD1 or TRBD2 (5 bases each). Trimming took 5 bases from V and 6 from J, leaving 6 bases between them. This CDR3 spans 11 amino acids. Per the germline V gene, CDR1 is MDHEN and CDR2 is SYDVKM. The DNA of the CDR3 is TGTGCCAGCAGTGAGGGGGATACGCAGTATTTT. It translates to CASSEGDTQYF.